A selection of T cell receptor beta chains follows, all from one sample in a study of low-dose radiotherapy and immunotherapy resistance in tumors. MiXCR was run by TCRdb on the reads, yielding one entry per CDR3 protein. The table lists 64,000 or so distinct CDR3 sequences, about 30% of them singletons, with approximately 7% in the top ten. The source material was PBMCs, sampled before treatment. The receptors stem from a male donor with rectosigmoid adenocarcinoma. CDR3s include the opening cysteine and the closing phenylalanine or tryptophan. The size entry is marked missing in some rows and otherwise reads once, few, many or a size class.

size | J | V | CDR3
many | TRBJ2-5 | TRBV5-1 | CASRAGEETQYF
medium-sized | TRBJ2-2 | TRBV28 | CASSLGGPGELFF
many | TRBJ2-1 | TRBV11-2 | CASSLELVLGEQFF
NA | TRBJ1-1 | TRBV3-1 | CASSQVGLSAFF
many | TRBJ2-2 | TRBV5-4 | CASSQDRGHSTGELFF
many | TRBJ2-2 | TRBV30 | CAWRGTANTGELFF
many | TRBJ2-7 | TRBV19 | CASQKTSGIIPHEQYF
NA | TRBJ2-7 | TRBV6-2/TRBV6-3 | CASSPNSPGQGYEQYF
many | TRBJ2-1 | TRBV27 | CASRLAGSYNEQFF
NA | TRBJ2-1 | TRBV27 | CASTLPGLAGGPSYNEQFF
NA | TRBJ1-2 | TRBV6-2/TRBV6-3 | CASSPGGTGTYGYTF
once | TRBJ1-2 | TRBV18 | CASSPILLGRIYYGYTF
NA | TRBJ2-7 | TRBV28 | CASSAGLAGGPGYEQYF
many | TRBJ2-7 | TRBV7-9 | CASSPRGGAEQYF
NA | TRBJ2-1 | TRBV20-1 | CSARQRTHNEQFF
many | TRBJ1-1 | TRBV14 | CASSPRGSRHTEAFF
NA | TRBJ1-1 | TRBV5-4 | CASSPHRGPNTEAFF
many | TRBJ1-3 | TRBV7-8 | CASSPRGSGNTIYF
few | TRBJ2-7 | TRBV6-2/TRBV6-3 | CASSYSLGAGLTYEQYF
many | TRBJ1-1 | TRBV25-1 | CASSDSVGRRYTEAFF
NA | TRBJ2-1 | TRBV2 | CASRYSFEQFF
many | TRBJ2-1 | TRBV7-3 | CASQASGYNEQFF
few | TRBJ2-1 | TRBV4-3 | CASSPPGGRVNNEQFF
NA | TRBJ2-3 | TRBV6-5 | CASSRDYLSTQYF
NA | TRBJ1-6 | TRBV4-2 | CASSSRWDSPLHF
many | TRBJ2-7 | TRBV9 | CASSPPTAYEQYF
NA | TRBJ2-5 | TRBV5-4 | CASSLGGLAGGLETQYF
NA | TRBJ1-6 | TRBV10-3 | CAIRRDKDAYNSPLHF
NA | TRBJ1-2 | TRBV6-6 | CASSVDRDPLYGYTF
many | TRBJ2-5 | TRBV3-1 | CASSRYGQETQYF
many | TRBJ2-5 | TRBV5-4 | CASSSWEETQYF
many | TRBJ1-5 | TRBV19 | CASSVMGGLSNQPQHF
many | TRBJ2-3 | TRBV5-1 | CASSLRPDGDTQYF
NA | TRBJ2-3 | TRBV11-2 | CASSPGRGRDTQYF
many | TRBJ1-5 | TRBV28 | CASSTGTGISNQPQHF
many | TRBJ2-6 | TRBV6-2/TRBV6-3 | CASSDTRLRSSGANVLTF
many | TRBJ1-1 | TRBV5-8 | CARIRWPKNTEAFF
many | TRBJ2-6 | TRBV5-6 | CASSSRGRGANVLTF
many | TRBJ1-1 | TRBV5-1 | CASSDMENEAFF
NA | TRBJ2-5 | TRBV6-5 | CASRAGQGQETQYF
many | TRBJ2-1 | TRBV25-1 | CASSARDREYNEQFF
many | TRBJ2-7 | TRBV28 | CASSLEPGQGSDEQYF
many | TRBJ1-1 | TRBV5-1 | CASSFRQGANTEAFF
many | TRBJ2-6 | TRBV27 | CASWSGGGANVLTF
many | TRBJ2-7 | TRBV7-2 | CASSPSGLAAYEQYF
many | TRBJ2-5 | TRBV10-3 | CAVGQVQETQYF
many | TRBJ2-7 | TRBV28 | CASSLFHEQYF
many | TRBJ2-3 | TRBV5-4 | CASSLGLAGVASTDTQYF
many | TRBJ2-7 | TRBV6-5 | CASSYSLISYEQYF
many | TRBJ2-7 | TRBV20-1 | CSARSPSPGDYEQYF
many | TRBJ1-5 | TRBV12-3/TRBV12-4 | CASRRGNQPQHF